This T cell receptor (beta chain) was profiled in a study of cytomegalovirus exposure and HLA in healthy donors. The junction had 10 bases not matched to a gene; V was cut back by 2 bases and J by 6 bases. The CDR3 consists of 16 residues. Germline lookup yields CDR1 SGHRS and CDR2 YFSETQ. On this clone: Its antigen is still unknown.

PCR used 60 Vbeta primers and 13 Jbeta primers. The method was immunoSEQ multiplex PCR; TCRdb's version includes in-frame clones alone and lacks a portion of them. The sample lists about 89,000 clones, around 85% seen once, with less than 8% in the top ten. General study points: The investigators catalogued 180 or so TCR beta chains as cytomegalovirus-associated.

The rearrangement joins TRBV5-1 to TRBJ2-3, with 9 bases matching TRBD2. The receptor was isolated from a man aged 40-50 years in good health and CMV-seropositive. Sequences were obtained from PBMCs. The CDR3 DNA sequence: TGCGCCAGCAGCTTAGAAGGGACTAGCAGGTTGGATACGCAGTATTTT. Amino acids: CASSLEGTSRLDTQYF.